These 26 T cell receptor beta chains were all obtained from the same sample, sequenced in a study of response to subunit inactivated influenza vaccine. One entry per CDR3 protein results from TCRdb running MiXCR on the RT-PCR reads. The top ten clones hold less than 9% of a sample with 550,000 to 800,000 distinct CDR3 sequences, approximately 15% of them seen once. Sample: PBMCs from blood, taken less than 15 days before vaccination. The receptors stem from a man aged 50 to 60 who received an inactivated influenza vaccine.

The J gene is TRBJ1-3, the V gene TRBV7-9, with 9 bases aligning to TRBD1. Per germline, CDR1 SEHNR and CDR2 FQNEAQ (reference sequence). The CDR3 runs 15 residues. Germline trimming cut 5 bases from V and 2 bases from J; bases unmatched to any gene: 4. DNA of the CDR3: TGTGCCAGCAGCCCGGGACAGGGCCCTGGAAACACCATATATTTT. This gives the protein CASSPGQGPGNTIYF.

V is TRBV7-2 and J is TRBJ2-2; 9 bases line up with TRBD2. CDR1 is SGHTA, CDR2 FQGNSA, per germline. Trimming at V came to 5 bases and at J to 7 bases, leaving 11 bases not matched to a gene. This CDR3 contains 16 residues. CDR3 nucleotide sequence: TGTGCCAGCAGCCCGACCGCGGGGGGGGTCGGCGGGGAGCTGTTTTTT. Amino acid sequence: CASSPTAGGVGGELFF. The full variable domain, in which reference TRBV7-2 and TRBJ2-2 provide the parts outside the CDR3, is GAGVSQSPSNKVTEKGKDVELRCDPISGHTALYWYRQSLGQGLEFLIYFQGNSAPDKSGLPSDRFSAERTGGSVSTLTIQRTQQEDSAVYLCASSPTAGGVGGELFFGEGSRLTVL.

DNA of the CDR3: TGTGCCAGCAGTAGCGTGGTCCGGGCCCAGCATTTT. Encoded protein: CASSSVVRAQHF. V is TRBV28 and J is TRBJ1-5; D is undetermined. V was cut by 5 bases and J by 11 bases, with 13 bases left in between. Looked up from germline, CDR1 is MDHEN and CDR2 is SYDVKM. This CDR3 is built from 12 residues.

There are many counts of this clonotype. The V and J genes are TRBV3-1 and TRBJ2-1; 7 bases match TRBD2. Germline V CDR1 and CDR2: LGHDT, YNNKEL (reference sequence). Trimming cost V 0 bases and J 15 bases; bases outside gene matches: 8. This CDR3 is built from 13 residues. CDR3: CASSQDLKTSMFF. DNA of the CDR3: TGTGCCAGCAGCCAAGATCTAAAGACTAGCATGTTCTTC.

This clonotype has more than one count but fewer than ten. The rearrangement uses TRBV11-2 and TRBJ2-6; tentative D call: TRBD2 (5 bases). The CDR3 length is 16 residues. The ends were cut back, 8 bases at V and 4 bases at J, with 18 bases in the middle. Germline-derived CDR1 and CDR2 are SGHAT and FQNNGV. The CDR3 DNA sequence: TGTGCCAGCGGGTTTATACGGGGTACCGGGGCCAACGTCCTGACTTTC. Its protein is CASGFIRGTGANVLTF. Looking up the rest from reference TRBV11-2 and TRBJ2-6 gives the full variable domain: EAGVAQSPRYKIIEKRQSVAFWCNPISGHATLYWYQQILGQGPKLLIQFQNNGVVDDSQLPKDRFSAERLKGVDSTLKIQPAKLEDSAVYLCASGFIRGTGANVLTFGAGSRLTVL.

The chain combines TRBV12-3 or TRBV12-4 with TRBJ1-1; no clear D gene. The CDR3 consists of 15 residues. V gave up 6 bases and J gave up 8 bases, with 22 bases separating them. The CDR3 bases are TGTGCCAGCAGCAAATCCCAACTGGGCTCGGGAGAAGCTTTCTTT. This gives the protein CASSKSQLGSGEAFF.

The chain recombines TRBV21-1 with TRBJ2-5; the D call in the table, TRBD1, was not verified against the DNA. TRBV21-1 is tagged as a pseudogene. There are 16 residues in the CDR3. The CDR3 bases are TGTGCCAGCAGCAGAAGGGGGCTGCTAATTCAAGAGACCCAGTACTTC. Translation: CASSRRGLLIQETQYF.

There are many counts of this clonotype. The chain carries TRBV6-2 or TRBV6-3 and TRBJ2-7; TRBD2 is a possible D gene (5 bases). CDR3 size: 13 residues. Germline V gives CDR1 MNHEY, CDR2 SVGEGT. V dropped 2 bases and J dropped 6 bases, with 11 bases sitting between them. The CDR3 sequence: CASSYLRGREQYF. The CDR3 DNA reads as TGTGCCAGCAGTTACCTGAGAGGGCGCGAGCAGTACTTC.

The sample holds a few counts of this clonotype. The chain is built from TRBV20-1 and TRBJ2-5, with D perhaps matching TRBD2 (5 bases). CDR3 size: 14 residues. Germline lookup yields CDR1 DFQATT and CDR2 SNEGSKA (reference sequence). The germline V and J ends were trimmed by 0 bases and 4 bases, with 12 bases remaining between them. The CDR3 loop is CSARDSRETETQYF. CDR3 nucleotide sequence: TGCAGTGCTAGAGATTCGAGGGAGACAGAGACCCAGTACTTC.

This chain joins TRBV28 and TRBJ2-6; TRBD2 agrees at 7 bases. Per germline, CDR1 MDHEN and CDR2 SYDVKM. V lost 5 bases and J lost 0; bases outside the gene matches: 10. CDR3 size: 18 residues. CDR3 amino acids: CASSTRGRAYSGANVLTF. The CDR3 DNA is TGTGCCAGCAGTACACGGGGGAGGGCCTACTCTGGGGCCAACGTCCTGACTTTC.

V gene TRBV20-1 combines with J gene TRBJ2-7; the D gene is possibly TRBD1 (5 bases). V was cut by 4 bases and J by 4 bases, with 20 bases left in between. The length of the CDR3 is 15 residues. The V gene's germline CDR1 is DFQATT and CDR2 SNEGSKA (reference sequence). CDR3 in DNA: TGCAGTGCTATAAGCCAGGGCCCACCACCTTACGAGCAGTACTTC. Encoded protein: CSAISQGPPPYEQYF.

The table lists this clonotype with many counts. This sequence joins TRBV7-8 and TRBJ2-2, with D uncertain. V gave up 4 bases and J gave up 4 bases, with 7 bases separating them. The CDR3 spans 13 residues. Germline V gene data show CDR1 as SGHVS and CDR2 as FQNEAQ. CDR3 DNA sequence: TGTGCCAGCAGCTCACGGCGCACCGGGGAGCTGTTTTTT. It is translated as CASSSRRTGELFF. The full variable domain, its missing parts supplied by reference TRBV7-8 and TRBJ2-2, is GAGVSQSPRYKVAKRGQDVALRCDPISGHVSLFWYQQALGQGPEFLTYFQNEAQLDKSGLPSDRFFAERPEGSVSTLKIQRTQQEDSAVYLCASSSRRTGELFFGEGSRLTVL.

This clonotype has more than one count but fewer than ten. This rearrangement joins TRBV4-1 to TRBJ2-7; D perhaps matches TRBD1 (6 bases). The germline gives CDR1 MGHRA, CDR2 YSYEKL. Trimming shortened V by 4 bases and J by 0 bases, and 10 bases separated the two germline ends. This CDR3 is built from 14 residues. Here the CDR3 DNA reads TGCGCCAGCAGCCGCCCAGGGGTCTCCTACGAGCAGTACTTC. This encodes CASSRPGVSYEQYF.

Many counts were recorded for this clonotype. V gene TRBV29-1 combines with J gene TRBJ1-2; 9 nucleotides agree with TRBD1. The CDR3 runs 14 residues. V dropped 3 bases and J dropped 8; count of bases not matched to a gene: 10. The germline V gene encodes CDR1 SQVTM and CDR2 ANQGSEA. The CDR3 DNA sequence: TGCAGCGTTGAGGGGACAGGGAACTCGCGGGGCTACACCTTC. This encodes CSVEGTGNSRGYTF.

The CDR3 loop is CASSITSGGGNEQFF. CDR3 coding DNA: TGTGCCAGCAGCATTACTAGCGGGGGTGGGAATGAGCAGTTCTTC. The chain combines TRBV11-2 with TRBJ2-1; 11 nucleotides line up with TRBD2. V shed 5 bases and J 7 bases; nucleotides not matched to a gene: 7. The CDR3 has 15 amino acids. Germline V gene data show CDR1 as SGHAT and CDR2 as FQNNGV.

This clonotype was picked up a small number of times. The chain links TRBV9 to TRBJ2-1; D gene unclear. The CDR3 contains 13 residues. Trimming cost V 3 bases and J 4 bases, with 8 bases left between them. CDR1 and CDR2 from the germline V gene are SGDLS and YYNGEE. CDR3 residues: CASSAPLYNEQFF. The CDR3 region has the DNA TGTGCCAGCAGCGCGCCACTATACAATGAGCAGTTCTTC.

CDR3 DNA sequence: TGTGCCAGCAGCACCGGAATCAGGGCCTACGAGCAGTACTTC. It encodes CASSTGIRAYEQYF. The chain recombines TRBV9 with TRBJ2-7, with D tentatively TRBD1 (5 bases). Germline CDR1 and CDR2: SGDLS and YYNGEE. V was trimmed by 4 bases and J by 2 bases, leaving 13 bases between them. CDR3 length: 14 residues.

V gene TRBV30 combines with J gene TRBJ1-5, with 7 bases fitting TRBD1. This CDR3 is 15 amino acids long. Germline CDR1 is GTSNPN and CDR2 is SVGIG (reference sequence). V shed 1 base and J 6 bases; nucleotides not matched to a gene: 9. Written as DNA, the CDR3 is TGTGCCTGGAGTGAGGGGGCAAGCGGGGGTCAGCCCCAGCATTTT. The encoded protein is CAWSEGASGGQPQHF.

Note on this clonotype: A much bigger clone sits one base away, suggesting this may be a read error. The V call is TRBV2, the J call TRBJ2-1; the match to TRBD2 covers 15 bases. The CDR3 totals 18 residues. Germline V gene sequence: CDR1 SNHLY, CDR2 FYNNEI. The DNA of the CDR3 is TGTGCCAGCAGTAGGACTAGCGGGGGGGAGAGCTCCTACAAAGAGCAGTTCTTC. The encoded protein is CASSRTSGGESSYKEQFF.

This clonotype was observed a handful of times. The rearrangement links TRBV20-1 to TRBJ2-3; 13 positions agree with TRBD2. The CDR3 is 15 residues long. CDR1 and CDR2 (germline): DFQATT, SNEGSKA (reference sequence). V was clipped by 4 bases and J by 4 bases; unmatched bases: 5. The CDR3 coding sequence is TGCAGTGCTAAAGGACTAGCGGGAGTACCAGATACGCAGTATTTT. The encoded protein is CSAKGLAGVPDTQYF.

The CDR3 DNA follows: TGTGCCAGCAGGCCAACTAGGTTCGGTGAGCAGTTCTTC. This gives the protein CASRPTRFGEQFF. The J gene is TRBJ2-1, the V gene TRBV7-2, with a weak D call TRBD2 (5 bases). CDR3 length: 13 residues. The germline V and J ends were trimmed by 6 bases and 9 bases, with 15 bases remaining between them. Germline V gives CDR1 SGHTA, CDR2 FQGNSA. Complete variable domain (other parts from reference TRBV7-2 and TRBJ2-1): GAGVSQSPSNKVTEKGKDVELRCDPISGHTALYWYRQSLGQGLEFLIYFQGNSAPDKSGLPSDRFSAERTGGSVSTLTIQRTQQEDSAVYLCASRPTRFGEQFFGPGTRLTVL.

CDR3 sequence reads: CATSRSLAGTGELFF. The DNA of the CDR3 is TGTGCCACCAGCAGATCACTAGCGGGGACCGGGGAGCTGTTTTTT. V usage is TRBV15 and J usage is TRBJ2-2, with TRBD2 matching over 10 bases. Germline CDR1 is LNHNV and CDR2 is YYDKDF (reference sequence). With 2 bases clipped from V and 5 bases from J, the junction kept 2 bases outside the gene matches. The CDR3 runs to 15 residues.

This sequence joins TRBV6-1 and TRBJ1-5; 8 bases line up with TRBD1. Germline V gene sequence: CDR1 MNHNS, CDR2 SASEGT. This CDR3 region has 16 residues. The trim removed 6 bases at V and 4 bases at J, leaving 11 bases unmatched. The CDR3 region is CASRKQTGGGNQPQHF. The CDR3 DNA follows: TGTGCCAGCAGAAAGCAAACAGGGGGTGGTAATCAGCCCCAGCATTTT.

In this sample, this clonotype turned up a few times. The V and J genes are TRBV6-4 and TRBJ2-7, with 14 positions matching TRBD2. The CDR3 runs 15 residues. Germline assignment: CDR1 MRHNA and CDR2 SNTAGT. V trimming: 9 bases; J trimming: 2 bases; junction bases outside the gene matches: 6. The CDR3 DNA reads TGTGCCAGAAACGGGACTAGCGGGGGAACCTACGAGCAGTACTTC. Amino acids: CARNGTSGGTYEQYF.

This clonotype was counted a few times. CDR3: CATSRDLITGLRTNYGYTF. Written as DNA, the CDR3 is TGTGCCACCAGCAGAGATCTGATAACAGGGTTAAGAACTAACTATGGCTACACCTTC. The rearrangement joins TRBV15 to TRBJ1-2, with D possibly being TRBD1 (6 bases). Germline values: CDR1 LNHNV, CDR2 YYDKDF (reference sequence). V lost 0 bases, J lost 0 bases, and 20 bases lay in between. This CDR3 spans 19 amino acids.

V and J are TRBV29-1 and TRBJ2-3, with D perhaps matching TRBD1 (7 bases). The germline V and J ends were trimmed by 3 bases and 6 bases, with 10 bases remaining between them. CDR1 and CDR2 from the germline V gene are SQVTM and ANQGSEA. The CDR3 has 12 residues. CDR3 DNA: TGCAGCGTTGACAGGGGGGCGGATACGCAGTATTTT. Amino acids: CSVDRGADTQYF.